The 9 T cell receptor beta chains reported below all come from one sample, sequenced in a study of somatic mutations in cytotoxic T cells in rheumatoid arthritis. Generated by immunoSEQ multiplex PCR, the TCRdb table keeps only in-frame clones and is missing some. The table shows fewer than 4,000 clones, with around four fifths occurring only once. Specimen: CD8+ T cells sorted from blood. Receptors originate from an adult with rheumatoid arthritis.

This chain uses TRBV7-8 with TRBJ1-1; possible D gene TRBD1, 6 bases. Between the trimmed V and J ends, which lost 5 bases and 4 bases, there was a span of 14 bases. The V gene's germline CDR1 is SGHVS and CDR2 FQNEAQ. The CDR3 has 14 amino acids. The CDR3: CASSLTGLTTEAFF. The CDR3 DNA sequence: TGTGCCAGCAGCCTGACAGGCCTCACCACTGAAGCTTTCTTT.

This clone was observed a handful of times. The rearrangement uses TRBV27 and TRBJ2-1; D might be TRBD2 (7 bases). Germline V lookup: CDR1 MNHEY, CDR2 SMNVEV (reference sequence). The CDR3 has 15 amino acids. Trimming cost V 3 bases and J 3 bases, with 12 bases left between them. CDR3 loop: CASSFLGGLYNEQFF. CDR3 DNA: TGTGCCAGCAGTTTTCTGGGGGGGCTCTACAATGAGCAGTTCTTC.

The chain couples TRBV7-8 to TRBJ2-7, with D possibly being TRBD2 (5 bases). The ends were cut back, 4 bases at V and 7 bases at J, with 14 bases in the middle. Per the germline V gene, CDR1 is SGHVS and CDR2 is FQNEAQ. This CDR3 is 13 amino acids long. CDR3 in DNA: TGTGCCAGCAGCTCCGCGTGGACTTTTGAGCAGTACTTC. Amino acid sequence: CASSSAWTFEQYF.

The CDR3: CASSERASTGNTIYF. The CDR3 DNA reads TGTGCCAGCAGCGAGCGGGCCTCTACTGGAAACACCATATATTTT. The chain links TRBV7-9 to TRBJ1-3, with unresolved D. V was cut by 5 bases and J by 2 bases, with 13 bases left in between. CDR1 is SEHNR, CDR2 FQNEAQ, per germline (reference sequence). The CDR3 runs 15 residues.

This clone was recorded only once. CDR3 loop: CASSVNRVNSYNEQFF. CDR3 in DNA: TGTGCCAGCAGCGTAAACAGGGTTAATTCCTACAATGAGCAGTTCTTC. V usage is TRBV9 and J usage is TRBJ2-1; possible D gene TRBD1, 6 bases. Germline V gene lookup returns CDR1 SGDLS and CDR2 YYNGEE. The length of the CDR3 is 16 residues. The V and J ends lost 1 base and 1 base respectively, with 12 bases between them.

This clone has a single count. This chain links TRBV15 with TRBJ1-1; D call uncertain. Germline values: CDR1 LNHNV, CDR2 YYDKDF (reference sequence). The CDR3 contains 14 residues. Trimming shortened V by 5 bases and J by 1 base, and 11 bases separated the two germline ends. The CDR3 is CATSPTRTNTEAFF. In DNA, the CDR3 is TGTGCCACCAGCCCCACGCGGACGAACACTGAAGCTTTCTTT.

As concerns this clone: It is unclear where the CDR3 begins or ends on the DNA, so no DNA is shown, and the CDR3 is as TCRdb lists it. The chain combines TRBV5-1 with TRBJ2-1. CDR1 SGHRS and CDR2 YFSETQ come from the germline V gene. The CDR3 is 18 residues long, counting both termini. This CDR3 is CASSLFPSGRDAHNEQFF.

The DNA of the CDR3 is TGTGCCAGCAGCGTAGGGATAGGGGGATCTTACGAGCAGTACTTC. Translation gives CASSVGIGGSYEQYF. V usage is TRBV9 and J usage is TRBJ2-7; D is perhaps TRBD1 (6 bases). V was cut by 0 bases and J by 4 bases, with 14 bases left in between. Germline CDR1 is SGDLS and CDR2 is YYNGEE. The CDR3 covers 15 residues.

This sequence joins TRBV27 and TRBJ2-1; TRBD2 agrees at 8 bases. The germline V gene has CDR1 MNHEY and CDR2 SMNVEV (reference sequence). Trimming took 0 bases from V and 3 from J; bases not matched to a gene: 1. This CDR3 comprises 15 residues. The CDR3 sequence: CASSLSGTSYNEQFF. In DNA, the CDR3 is TGTGCCAGCAGTTTATCCGGGACTAGCTACAATGAGCAGTTCTTC.